Detailed here is one T cell receptor (beta chain). Its antigen has not been determined. No base quality information exists; no much larger clone differs at one position. The library was produced with the immunoSEQ multiplex PCR assay. As for the original processing: A statistical classification framework was built for diagnosing cytomegalovirus status from the catalog of TCR beta chain sequences. Sourced from immuneACCESS, this table was stored by TCRdb with only in-frame sequences that have V and J called. A share of the clones is absent; for the studies checked, an unresolved V gene accounts for under half, and the remainder has no known explanation. The D gene and trimming were derived from the DNA, and the V and J assignments and clone size from that table. This sample holds tens of thousands of clones; 93% were observed only once. Less than 4% of the sample lies in the top ten. The donors belonged to the validation cohort of approximately 130 subjects, which was separate from the approximately 700-subject first cohort.

The data were taken from a study of cytomegalovirus exposure and HLA in healthy donors (dated by TCRdb to 2015 to 2018). Describing the broader study: According to a later analysis, the 120 or so validation repertoires were produced on the same platform as the 700 or so repertoires of the first cohort. The study aimed to test whether cataloging public T cell receptors could reveal signatures of past pathogen exposure. In addition to the first cohort of roughly 700 subjects, a separate validation cohort of approximately 110 different subjects was used. The study combined high-throughput TCR immunosequencing, statistical association of individual TCRs with disease status, and machine learning to predict cytomegalovirus infection status. General conclusions and limits of the study: In the study, 150 to 200 TCR beta chains were listed as associated with cytomegalovirus. The validation cohort had no HLA typing available for a later analysis, so co-occurrence within that cohort was assessed over all 130 or so repertoires. Cytomegalovirus status was reported to be diagnosed by the classifier with high specificity and sensitivity in both the original and validation cohorts. In vitro tests confirmed that three of the cytomegalovirus-associated TCR beta chains recognize cytomegalovirus antigens. Of the cluster scores, approximately 95% were above 0 in a later analysis, which found that TCRs clustered in the first cohort also tended to co-occur in the 95 to 150 validation repertoires. The authors suggested that the approach could potentially be extended to other disease states and immunological phenotypes. Most TCR sequences were seen in very few donors, while some public TCRs were found in many individuals.

Reading the germline V gene gives CDR1 MNHEY and CDR2 SVGAGI. For this chain, trimming is 1 base at the V end and 2 bases at the J end, and the number of junction bases without a gene match is 2. The CDR3 runs 14 residues from the cysteine to the phenylalanine. Just the 42-base CDR3 DNA is kept, in frame starting at base 1. The V and J genes are TRBV6-5 and TRBJ2-7, and TRBD2 matches 7 of the central bases. The specimen was PBMCs. This TCR was recovered from a woman aged 25 to 39 in good health and CMV-seronegative. The base sequence is TGTGCCAGCAGTTACTGGGGGGGTCCCTACGAGCAGTACTTC. Its translation reads: CASSYWGGPYEQYF.